This entry lists 8 T cell receptor beta chains sequenced from one sample in a study of cytomegalovirus exposure and HLA in healthy donors. PCR involved 60 Vbeta and 13 Jbeta primers. Method: immunoSEQ multiplex PCR; TCRdb's copy keeps in-frame clones and lacks some. The sample data list 150,000 to 200,000 clones. Sequencing was performed on PBMCs. The receptors come from a young man in good health and CMV-seronegative.

The rearrangement joins TRBV11-1 to TRBJ2-5; D uncertain. CDR1 and CDR2 (germline): SGHAT, FQDESV (reference sequence). The CDR3 consists of 18 residues. V dropped 5 bases and J dropped 3 bases, with 25 bases sitting between them. This CDR3 reads CASSLQARYSMGEETQYF. In DNA form, the CDR3 reads TGTGCCAGCAGCCTCCAGGCCCGGTATTCCATGGGTGAAGAGACCCAGTACTTC.

This chain uses TRBV7-9 with TRBJ2-3; 8 bases are a match to TRBD1. Trimming took 6 bases from V and 2 from J; bases not matched to a gene: 13. Germline V gives CDR1 SEHNR, CDR2 FQNEAQ (reference sequence). The CDR3 consists of 17 residues. The CDR3 is CASRDRDQPGFTDTQYF. The DNA of the CDR3 is TGTGCCAGCAGGGACAGGGATCAACCGGGATTCACAGATACGCAGTATTTT.

V is TRBV7-3 and J is TRBJ1-1; 8 nucleotides agree with TRBD1. Losses at the gene ends were 3 bases for V and 1 base for J; bases not matched to a gene: 1. The length of the CDR3 is 14 residues. Germline assignment: CDR1 SGHTA and CDR2 FQGTGA. In DNA, the CDR3 is TGTGCCAGCAGCTTGGACAGGGCGAACACTGAAGCTTTCTTT. It specifies CASSLDRANTEAFF.

The chain has TRBV9 and TRBJ2-7, with D perhaps matching TRBD1 (6 bases). Germline V gives CDR1 SGDLS, CDR2 YYNGEE. V was pared by 3 bases and J by 0 bases, with 10 bases between. The CDR3 totals 14 residues. CDR3 sequence: CASSGQAYSYEQYF. CDR3 coding DNA: TGTGCCAGCAGCGGACAGGCTTACTCCTACGAGCAGTACTTC.

The chain joins TRBV11-2 to TRBJ2-1, with D possibly matching TRBD2 (6 bases). V was shortened by 0 bases and J by 0 bases, with 9 bases between the two germline ends. CDR3 size: 16 residues. Looked up from germline, CDR1 is SGHAT and CDR2 is FQNNGV. CDR3 amino acids: CASSLEAGSSYNEQFF. The CDR3 bases are TGTGCCAGCAGCTTAGAGGCGGGGAGCTCCTACAATGAGCAGTTCTTC.

V and J are TRBV5-1 and TRBJ1-1; 7 bases agree with TRBD1. The germline V gene has CDR1 SGHRS and CDR2 YFSETQ. The CDR3 is 14 amino acids. Trimming cost V 4 bases and J 1 base; bases outside gene matches: 4. CDR3 nucleotides: TGCGCCAGCAGCGACCCAGGGGGGAACACTGAAGCTTTCTTT. Translating gives CASSDPGGNTEAFF.

The V gene is TRBV29-1, the J gene TRBJ2-7, with D maybe TRBD1 (5 bases). The CDR3 is 13 residues long. CDR1 and CDR2 (germline): SQVTM, ANQGSEA. The V end lost 7 bases, the J end lost 4 bases, and 17 bases lay between the germline ends. This CDR3 reads CSGRTSDGYEQYF. The CDR3 DNA is TGCAGCGGGCGGACATCCGATGGATACGAGCAGTACTTC.

This chain links TRBV10-2 with TRBJ1-3; 9 nucleotides match TRBD1. The V segment lost 3 bases and the J segment 4 bases; nucleotides outside the gene matches: 10. CDR1 and CDR2 (germline): WSHSY, SAAADI. This CDR3 region has 17 residues. CDR3 nucleotide sequence: TGCGCCAGCAGTGACGCCACTACAGGGGGCGACGGAAACACCATATATTTT. This gives the protein CASSDATTGGDGNTIYF.